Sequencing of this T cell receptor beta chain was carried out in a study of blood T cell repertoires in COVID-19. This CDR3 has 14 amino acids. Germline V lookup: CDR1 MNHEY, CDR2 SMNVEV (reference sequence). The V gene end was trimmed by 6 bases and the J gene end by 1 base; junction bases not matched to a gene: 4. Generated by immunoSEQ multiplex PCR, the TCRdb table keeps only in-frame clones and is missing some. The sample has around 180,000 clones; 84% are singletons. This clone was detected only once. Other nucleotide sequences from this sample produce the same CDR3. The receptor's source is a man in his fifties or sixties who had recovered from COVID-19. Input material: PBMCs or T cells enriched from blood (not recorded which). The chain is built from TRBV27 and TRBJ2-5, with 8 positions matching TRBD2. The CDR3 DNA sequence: TGTGCCAGCAGGCGAACTAGCGGCCAAGAGACCCAGTACTTC. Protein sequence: CASRRTSGQETQYF.